Below, 2 T cell receptor beta chains from the same sample are listed, as sequenced in a study of regulatory T cells in long-lasting Graves disease. Arm-PCR of CDR3 regions and iRepertoire HTBI primers were the basis on which TCR beta libraries were built. TCRdb itself ran the multiplex PCR reads through MiXCR, one entry per CDR3 protein. The repertoire has 450,000 to 500,000 distinct CDR3 sequences, under 20% of them found once; the top ten carry more than 10%. Sample time point: newly diagnosed GD, antithyroid drugs for less than 3 months. The TCR library was made from RNA extracted from PBMCs. The same sample was also used in a study of T cells in Graves' hyperthyroidism and ophthalmopathy.

The sequenced sample was peripheral blood mononuclear cells (PBMCs), obtained at new diagnosis, from a patient treated with antithyroid drugs. These TCRs come from a middle-aged man with Graves disease.

In its sample, this clonotype was seen many times. This rearrangement joins TRBV12-3 or TRBV12-4 to TRBJ1-1, with D maybe TRBD1 (6 bases). CDR3 size: 13 residues. V lost 7 bases and J 5 bases, leaving 14 bases between the germline ends. Written as DNA, the CDR3 is TGTGCCAGCACCCTAACAGGGTGGACTGAAGCTTTCTTT. This translates into CASTLTGWTEAFF.

This chain connects TRBV19 to TRBJ1-5, with D tentatively TRBD1 (6 bases). CDR3 size: 16 residues. Germline V gene data show CDR1 as LNHDA and CDR2 as SQIVND (reference sequence). Trimming pared 4 bases from V and 0 bases from J, leaving 13 bases between. CDR3: CASSTGTSYSNQPQHF. The CDR3, as DNA: TGTGCCAGTAGTACGGGGACAAGTTATAGCAATCAGCCCCAGCATTTT.